The following is a T cell receptor (beta chain) sequence with its context. Trimming left V 0 bases short and J 8 bases short, with 14 bases between. This CDR3 is 14 amino acids long. Looked up from germline, CDR1 is SGHRS and CDR2 is YFSETQ. The sample belongs to a study of T cells in Graves' hyperthyroidism and ophthalmopathy. Regions amplified from RNA transcripts were the TCR beta CDR3 regions. A set of HTBI primers served as the primers for a first-round RT-PCR of the TCR CDR3. TCRdb used MiXCR to reprocess the multiplex PCR reads, holding one entry per CDR3 protein. The data show 650,000 to 800,000 distinct CDR3 sequences, about 45% seen once.

The sequenced sample consisted of peripheral blood or thyroid tissue (not recorded which). The receptor comes from an adult man with Graves' disease, either hyperthyroidism or ophthalmopathy (not recorded which). The chain recombines TRBV5-1 with TRBJ1-2; tentative D call: TRBD1 (5 bases). The chain's CDR3 is CASSLDGKGPGYTF. The CDR3 bases are TGCGCCAGCAGCTTGGATGGTAAGGGGCCCGGCTACACCTTC.